This T cell receptor beta chain was retrieved from a study of T cell responses to AZD1222 COVID-19 vaccine. General study points: After the peak T cell response, and only then, were repertoires sampled. Seropositive AZD1222 recipients at baseline numbered only 6 or 7. Donors were mostly white British, more females; clonal diversity possibly underestimated.

Concerning this clone itself: Antigen unknown.

Measured with immunoSEQ multiplex PCR; TCRdb has only the in-frame clones, and not every one. The profile covers about 180,000 clones, with approximately 90% appearing a single time and about 2.8% taken by the ten largest. The clonotype was recovered from an adult in good health. The sample consisted of peripheral blood, taken on day 0 of AZD1222 vaccination.

CDR3 protein: CAWGGPNTQYF. Written as DNA, the CDR3 is TGTGCCTGGGGGGGTCCGAATACGCAGTATTTT. This chain uses TRBV30 with TRBJ2-3; D tentatively fits TRBD1 or TRBD2 (5 bases each). Trimming took off 5 bases at V and 7 bases at J, with 10 bases between the two ends. The germline V gene has CDR1 GTSNPN and CDR2 SVGIG (reference sequence). There are 11 residues in the CDR3.